This T cell receptor beta chain derives from a study of cytomegalovirus exposure and HLA in healthy donors. The PCR ran on 60 Vbeta and 13 Jbeta primers. TCRdb's table, derived via immunoSEQ multiplex PCR, lists solely in-frame clones and lacks some. Of roughly 120,000 clones in the sample, 76% are singletons; the top ten hold less than 2%. Germline assignment: CDR1 LNHNV and CDR2 YYDKDF (reference sequence). V trimming: 1 base; J trimming: 4 bases; junction bases outside the gene matches: 9. The CDR3 length is 17 residues. This TCR was sampled from a man in his fifties in good health and CMV-seronegative. Sequencing was carried out using PBMCs. The rearrangement links TRBV15 to TRBJ2-7, with TRBD1 matching over 11 bases. As DNA, the CDR3 is TGTGCCACCAGCAGAGCTCCCCCGGGACAGGGGGGGTACGAGCAGTACTTC. Translated, it gives CATSRAPPGQGGYEQYF.